Sequencing of this T cell receptor (beta chain) was carried out in a study of CD8+CD57+ T cells in acquired aplastic anemia. This clonotype has more than one count but fewer than ten. No antigen is known for it. Findings and caveats of the study: Both patients and controls carried the same twenty-nine CD8+ CDR3 sequences.

Genomic DNA provided the template from which TCR beta VDJ and CDR3 profiles were obtained. MiXCR, applied by TCRdb to the reads, yields one record per CDR3 protein. The data contain about 190,000 distinct CDR3 sequences, roughly half of them singletons. Germline values: CDR1 SGHDT, CDR2 YYEEEE. V lost 0 bases, J lost 6 bases, and 10 bases lay in between. The CDR3 has 14 residues. This TCR derives from a human donor in good health, serving as a control. Source material: sorted CD4+, CD8+, or CD8+CD57+ T cells (not recorded which) from PBMCs. The chain joins TRBV5-6 to TRBJ1-5, with D uncertain. CDR3 sequence reads: CASSLGGNPQPQHF. The CDR3, as DNA: TGTGCCAGCAGCTTGGGAGGGAATCCTCAGCCCCAGCATTTT. Drawing the rest from reference TRBV5-6 and TRBJ1-5, the complete variable domain is DAGVTQSPTHLIKTRGQQVTLRCSPKSGHDTVSWYQQALGQGPQFIFQYYEEEERQRGNFPDRFSGHQFPNYSSELNVNALLLGDSALYLCASSLGGNPQPQHFGDGTRLSIL.